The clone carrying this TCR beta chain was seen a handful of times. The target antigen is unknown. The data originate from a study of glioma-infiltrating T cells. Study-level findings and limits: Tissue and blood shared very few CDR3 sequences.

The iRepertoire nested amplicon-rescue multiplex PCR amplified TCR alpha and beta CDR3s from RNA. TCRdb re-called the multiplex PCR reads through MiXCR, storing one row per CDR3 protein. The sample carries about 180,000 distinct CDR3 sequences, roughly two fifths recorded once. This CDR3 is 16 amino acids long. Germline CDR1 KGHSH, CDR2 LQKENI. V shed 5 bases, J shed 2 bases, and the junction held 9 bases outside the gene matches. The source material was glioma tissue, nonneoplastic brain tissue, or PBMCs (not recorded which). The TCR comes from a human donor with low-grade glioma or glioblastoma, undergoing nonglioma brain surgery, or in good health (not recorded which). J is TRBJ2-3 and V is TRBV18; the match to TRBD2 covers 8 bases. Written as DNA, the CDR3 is TGTGCCAGCTCATCTGGGACTAGTCTTCTCACAGATACGCAGTATTTT. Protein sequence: CASSSGTSLLTDTQYF.